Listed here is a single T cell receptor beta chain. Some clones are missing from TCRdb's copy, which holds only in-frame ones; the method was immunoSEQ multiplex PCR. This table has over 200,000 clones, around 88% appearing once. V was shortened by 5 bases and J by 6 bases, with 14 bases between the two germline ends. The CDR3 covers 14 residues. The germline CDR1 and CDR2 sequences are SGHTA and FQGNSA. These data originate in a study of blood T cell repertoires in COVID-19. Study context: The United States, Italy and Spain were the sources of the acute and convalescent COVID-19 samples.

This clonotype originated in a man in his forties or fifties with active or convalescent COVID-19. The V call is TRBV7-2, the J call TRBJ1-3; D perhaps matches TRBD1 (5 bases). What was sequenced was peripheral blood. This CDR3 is CASSPAGPQNTIYF. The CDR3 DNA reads TGTGCCAGCAGCCCCGCGGGGCCTCAAAACACCATATATTTT.